This T cell receptor (beta chain) was observed in a study of siplizumab effects on memory and regulatory T cells (dated by TCRdb to between 2019 and 2020). The study in broad terms: The study looked at the effect of siplizumab, an anti-CD2 antibody, on alloreactive T-cell subsets in allogeneic mixed lymphocyte reactions made from human PBMCs. Results and caveats for the whole study, not just this receptor: Because sequences below about 10^-5 frequency were poorly captured, only a minor fraction of alloreactive clones could be mapped to unstimulated subsets. Compared with memory T cells, unstimulated naive T cells appeared more diverse, and naive cells seemed to make a substantial contribution to the alloresponse. Siplizumab significantly lowered the cumulative frequency of alloreactive sequences that could be traced to unstimulated CD4+ memory T cells. Of the alloreactive CD4+ clones that could be mapped, the Treg-derived share averaged about 67% with siplizumab compared with 25% to 30% in control reactions. Whether proliferating Tregs from siplizumab cultures actually had suppressive function was not functionally confirmed. A naive or memory phenotype could not be assigned to roughly 80-97% of proliferating CD4+ or CD8+ clones.

Looking up the germline V gene yields CDR1 MNHNS and CDR2 SASEGT. Reading from cysteine to phenylalanine, the CDR3 counts 14 amino acids. Just the 42-base CDR3 DNA is kept, in frame starting at base 1. V loses 5 bases at its end and J loses 1 base; junction bases beyond the gene matches: 3. The protocol used for the library was the immunoSEQ multiplex PCR assay. Each sample had 85,000 to 100,000 TCR templates assayed by the deep sequencing platform. Genomic DNA extracted from sorted T cells was the material used for TCRbeta CDR3 sequencing. The source study handled its data this way. The R programming language was used for clonal analysis of the TCRbeta CDR3 data. Alloreactive CD4+ and CD8+ clones were identified by comparing unstimulated samples to CFSE-low samples taken after the reaction. By matching sequences to the repertoires of sorted unstimulated Treg and non-Treg cells, each alloreactive CD4+ clone was assigned a regulatory or non-regulatory origin. Here the immuneACCESS table is served through TCRdb, limited to in-frame sequences with V and J called. Missing clones are a known gap in these copies; in checked studies unresolved V genes cover under half, and the rest lacks a known reason. V and J calls and clone size are those listed in that table; D and trimming were worked out from the DNA. A total of some 100,000 clones appear in this sample, 92% of them only once. Around 0.73% of the sample goes to the ten largest clones.

Sorted unstimulated T cells, along with proliferating T cells recovered from mixed lymphocyte reactions, underwent TCRbeta CDR3 sequencing. Fresh whole blood from about eleven HLA-typed healthy donors served as the source for isolating PBMCs. To map where alloreactive clones came from, unstimulated CD4+ regulatory T cells were FACS-sorted. Notes on this clone: What this receptor recognizes is not known. No quality values exist for individual bases; no much larger clone is one base distant.

Input material: Tregs sorted from blood. The V and J genes are TRBV6-1 and TRBJ2-7; TRBD1 aligns with 9 central bases. The sequence derives from a human donor in good health. DNA sequence: TGTGCCAGCAGTAGGGACAGGGTTTCCTACGAGCAGTACTTC. It encodes CASSRDRVSYEQYF.